Reported below is one T cell receptor (beta chain). Its antigen is unknown. CDR1 is SEHNR and CDR2 is FQNEAQ in the germline V gene (reference sequence). J was trimmed by 1 base and V by 4 bases; bases with no gene match: 9. The CDR3 contains 16 residues. PCR involved 60 Vbeta and 13 Jbeta primers. In the original workflow: About 9.9 million of the roughly 77 million unique TCR beta chains counted in a later analysis were shared. The data were produced by immunoSEQ multiplex PCR, yet TCRdb's version contains in-frame clones alone and is incomplete. The V and J calls and the clone size are those of that table, but D and trimming were determined from the DNA. This table has 130,000 to 150,000 clones, roughly three quarters appearing once. This specimen comes from a study of cytomegalovirus exposure and HLA in healthy donors. Notes on the study in general: A few of the chains that were CMV-associated were confirmed in vitro to be specific for CMV antigens. A list of around 150 TCR beta chains associated with cytomegalovirus was given. Presence/absence analyses rested on an assumption that sequencing depth was roughly uniform across donors.

Sequencing input: PBMCs. The gene calls are TRBV7-9 and TRBJ1-2, with 7 bases fitting TRBD1. This TCR derives from a woman aged 40 to 50 in good health and CMV-seronegative. CDR3 bases: TGTGCCAGCAGCTCAGATTGGGGACAGCTTAACTATGGCTACACCTTC. Protein: CASSSDWGQLNYGYTF.